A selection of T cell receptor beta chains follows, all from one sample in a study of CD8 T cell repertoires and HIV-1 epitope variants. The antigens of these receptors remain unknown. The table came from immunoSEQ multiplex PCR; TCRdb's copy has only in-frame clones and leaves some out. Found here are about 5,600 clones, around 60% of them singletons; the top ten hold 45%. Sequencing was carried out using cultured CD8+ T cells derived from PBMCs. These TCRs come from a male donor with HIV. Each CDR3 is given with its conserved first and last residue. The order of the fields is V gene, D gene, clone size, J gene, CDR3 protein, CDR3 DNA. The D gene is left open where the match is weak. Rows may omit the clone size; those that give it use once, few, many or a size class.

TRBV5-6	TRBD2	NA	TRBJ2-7	CASSAGLGSSEQYF	TGTGCCAGCAGCGCGGGACTAGGTTCCTCCGAGCAGTACTTC
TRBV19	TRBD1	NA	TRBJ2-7	CASAGTATYEQYF	TGTGCCAGTGCCGGGACAGCCACCTACGAGCAGTACTTC
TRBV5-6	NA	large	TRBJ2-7	CASSDSTVTYEQYF	TGTGCCAGCAGCGACTCGACAGTTACCTACGAGCAGTACTTC
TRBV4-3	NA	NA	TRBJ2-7	CASSQYRGGEQYF	TGCGCCAGCAGCCAATACCGGGGCGGCGAGCAGTACTTC
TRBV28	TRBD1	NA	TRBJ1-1	CASSSPTGQMNTEAFF	TGTGCCAGCAGTTCCCCGACGGGACAGATGAACACTGAAGCTTTCTTT
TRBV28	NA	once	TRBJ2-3	CASSHPATLGTDTQYF	TGTGCCAGCAGTCACCCGGCCACACTAGGCACAGATACGCAGTATTTT
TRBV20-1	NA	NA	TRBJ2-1	CSARVPNEQFF	TGCAGTGCTAGAGTCCCAAATGAGCAGTTCTTC
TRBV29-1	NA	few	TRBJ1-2	CSVVWSYGYTF	TGCAGCGTTGTATGGAGCTATGGCTACACCTTC
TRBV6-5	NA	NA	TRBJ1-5	CASSYEWTEGGQPQHF	TGTGCCAGCAGTTACGAGTGGACGGAGGGAGGTCAGCCCCAGCATTTT
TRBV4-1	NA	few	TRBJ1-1	CASSQLISGNTEAFF	TGCGCCAGCAGCCAACTAATCTCAGGAAACACTGAAGCTTTCTTT
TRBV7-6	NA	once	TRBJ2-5	CASSLTAFQETQYF	TGTGCCAGCAGCTTGACAGCCTTCCAAGAGACCCAGTACTTC
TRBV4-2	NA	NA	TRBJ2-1	CASSHESNEQFF	TGTGCCAGCAGCCACGAGTCCAATGAGCAGTTCTTC
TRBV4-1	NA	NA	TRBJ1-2	CASSHRTGDGYTF	TGCGCCAGCAGCCACAGAACTGGGGATGGCTACACCTTC
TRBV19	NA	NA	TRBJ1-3	CASSRGTGSSGNTIYF	TGTGCCAGTAGTAGGGGGACGGGAAGCTCTGGAAACACCATATATTTT
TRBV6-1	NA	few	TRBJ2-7	CASSEATAYEQYF	TGTGCCAGCAGTGAAGCGACCGCATACGAGCAGTACTTC
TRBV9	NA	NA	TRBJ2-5	CASSVADAETQYF	TGTGCCAGCAGCGTGGCCGACGCGGAGACCCAGTACTTC
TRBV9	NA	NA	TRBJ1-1	CASSVDWALAFF	TGTGCCAGCAGCGTTGACTGGGCACTTGCTTTCTTT
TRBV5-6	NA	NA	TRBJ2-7	CASSFGSFYEQYF	TGTGCCAGCAGCTTCGGGTCCTTCTACGAGCAGTACTTC
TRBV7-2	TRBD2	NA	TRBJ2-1	CASSLNGLAYNEQFF	TGTGCCAGCAGCTTAAACGGACTAGCCTACAATGAGCAGTTCTTC
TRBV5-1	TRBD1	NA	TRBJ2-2	CASSLSRGLSGELFF	TGCGCCAGCAGCTTAAGCAGGGGGCTGTCCGGGGAGCTGTTTTTT
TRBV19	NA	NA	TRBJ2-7	CASSMDSPYEQYF	TGTGCCAGTAGTATGGACAGTCCCTACGAGCAGTACTTC
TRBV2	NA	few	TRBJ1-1	CASSQGNTEAFF	TGTGCCAGCAGCCAGGGGAACACTGAAGCTTTCTTT
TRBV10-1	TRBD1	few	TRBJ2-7	CASSLGQAGEQYF	TGCGCCAGCAGTTTGGGACAGGCGGGGGAGCAGTACTTC
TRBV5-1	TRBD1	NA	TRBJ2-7	CASSLATGGGINEQYF	TGCGCCAGCAGCTTGGCAACAGGGGGCGGGATCAACGAGCAGTACTTC
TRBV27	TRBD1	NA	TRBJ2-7	CASTSLTGEVSYEQYF	TGTGCCAGCACTTCTTTGACAGGGGAGGTGAGCTACGAGCAGTACTTC
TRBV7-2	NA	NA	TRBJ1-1	CASSTTGRSTEAFF	TGTGCCAGCAGCACCACAGGGAGGAGCACTGAAGCTTTCTTT
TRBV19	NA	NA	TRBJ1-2	CASSTLPTDRSGYTF	TGTGCCAGTAGTACCTTACCGACAGACAGGAGTGGCTACACCTTC
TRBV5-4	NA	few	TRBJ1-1	CASSFGGTEAFF	TGTGCCAGCAGCTTCGGGGGCACTGAAGCTTTCTTT
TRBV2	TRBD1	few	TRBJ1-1	CASSEQGAEAFF	TGTGCCAGCAGCGAACAGGGGGCTGAAGCTTTCTTT
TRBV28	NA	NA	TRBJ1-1	CASSLIGTEAFF	TGTGCCAGCAGTTTGATCGGCACTGAAGCTTTCTTT
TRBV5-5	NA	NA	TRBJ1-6	CASRWMDSPLHF	TGTGCCAGCCGTTGGATGGATTCACCCCTCCACTTT
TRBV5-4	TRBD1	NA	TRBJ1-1	CASSSGQGQNTEAFF	TGTGCCAGCAGCTCCGGACAGGGCCAGAACACTGAAGCTTTCTTT
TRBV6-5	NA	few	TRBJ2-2	CASKPGNTGELFF	TGTGCCAGCAAGCCAGGGAACACCGGGGAGCTGTTTTTT
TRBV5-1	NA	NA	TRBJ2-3	CASSLPPSTDTQYF	TGCGCCAGCAGCTTGCCCCCCAGCACAGATACGCAGTATTTT
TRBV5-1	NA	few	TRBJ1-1	CASSLVGRGTEAFF	TGCGCCAGCAGCTTGGTTGGAAGGGGCACTGAAGCTTTCTTT
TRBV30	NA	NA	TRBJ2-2	CAWSVGSPGELFF	TGTGCCTGGAGTGTCGGCAGTCCCGGGGAGCTGTTTTTT
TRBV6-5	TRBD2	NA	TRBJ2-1	CASSPLAGVYNEQFF	TGTGCCAGCAGTCCTCTAGCGGGGGTATACAATGAGCAGTTCTTC
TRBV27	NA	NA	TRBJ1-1	CASSLSSSLNTEAFF	TGTGCCAGCAGTTTATCGTCCAGCCTGAACACTGAAGCTTTCTTT
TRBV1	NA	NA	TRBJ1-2	CTSSKYVCAKTYGYTF	NA
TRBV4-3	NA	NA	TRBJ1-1	CASSQEPMNTEAFF	TGCGCCAGCAGCCAAGAACCCATGAACACTGAAGCTTTCTTT
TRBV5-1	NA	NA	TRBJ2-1	CASSLEGGNEQFF	TGCGCCAGCAGCTTGGAAGGGGGGAATGAGCAGTTCTTC
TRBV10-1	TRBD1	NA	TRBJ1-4	CASSQDRGSEKLFF	TGCGCCAGCAGTCAGGACAGGGGGAGTGAAAAACTGTTTTTT